Listed below are T cell receptor beta chains from one sample, sequenced in a study of T cell responses to AZD1222 COVID-19 vaccine. Profiling relied on immunoSEQ multiplex PCR, and the TCRdb table lists in-frame clones only, not all of them. The sample has about 200,000 clones, roughly 92% seen once. Sequencing was performed on peripheral blood, taken 28 days after the second AZD1222 dose. The source is an adult who received the AZD1222 COVID-19 vaccine. Both conserved end residues are part of each CDR3. A D gene is named only where the DNA matches it firmly. The size field is filled for only some rows; it gives once, few, many or a size class.

d_call j_call clone_size v_call cdr3_nt cdr3_aa
TRBD1 TRBJ1-1 NA TRBV4-1 TGCGCCAGCAGCCATGTACAGGGGGCGGGCACTGAAGCTTTCTTT CASSHVQGAGTEAFF
NA TRBJ2-3 NA TRBV6-1 TGTGCCAGCAGTGAACCCGCACGGAATTTT CASSEPARNF
TRBD1 TRBJ1-2 NA TRBV7-8 TGTGCCAGCAGCTTAGGGACAGGGTTGTTCTATGGCTACACCTTC CASSLGTGLFYGYTF
NA TRBJ2-5 few TRBV7-2 TGTGCCAGCAGCTTCGAAGGGACACGGACTGGAGAGACCCAGTACTTC CASSFEGTRTGETQYF
NA TRBJ1-2 NA TRBV27 TGTGCCAGCAGTTTGGGGGGCGGGGGAGGCTACACCTTC CASSLGGGGGYTF
TRBD2 TRBJ2-7 NA TRBV5-4 TGTGCCAGCAGCCACAAGCGTCGCGGGGGAGAGTACGAGCAGTACTTC CASSHKRRGGEYEQYF
NA TRBJ1-1 NA TRBV5-1 TGCGCCAGCAGCTTGGCCTCGCAGGGACCGAACACTGAAGCTTTCTTT CASSLASQGPNTEAFF
NA TRBJ1-6 NA TRBV5-1 TGCGCCAGCAGCTCGGAATCCGGTAGGGCACCCCTCCACTTT CASSSESGRAPLHF
TRBD1 TRBJ1-5 NA TRBV7-2 TGTGCCAGCAGCCCAAAAGCGGACAGGAGACATCAGCCCCAGCATTTT CASSPKADRRHQPQHF
TRBD2 TRBJ2-3 NA TRBV29-1 TGCAGCGTTGATAGGCGGGGGGGCGGCACAGATACGCAGTATTTT CSVDRRGGGTDTQYF
NA TRBJ2-7 NA TRBV3-1/TRBV3-2 TGTGCCAGCAGCCAAGGGACAGGGACTAACGAGCAGTACTTC CASSQGTGTNEQYF
NA TRBJ1-1 NA TRBV18 TGTGCCAGCTCACCACCACGGAGCACTGAAGCTTTCTTT CASSPPRSTEAFF
TRBD2 TRBJ2-5 NA TRBV15 TGTGCCACCAGCAGAGATCCCCGATTAGCGGGGGGAGGAAAGACCCAGTACTTC CATSRDPRLAGGGKTQYF
NA TRBJ1-1 NA TRBV18 TGTGCCAGCTCCCCAACCTCGATTGACACTGAAGCTTTCTTT CASSPTSIDTEAFF
NA TRBJ1-2 once TRBV5-6 TGTGCCAGCAGCTTGGGTACAGGGCGTTCGGTTAATGGCTACACCTTC CASSLGTGRSVNGYTF
TRBD1 TRBJ2-7 NA TRBV28 TGTGCCAGCAGCCCGGGACAGGAAGTTTCTTACGAGCAGTACTTC CASSPGQEVSYEQYF
NA TRBJ2-3 NA TRBV19 TGTGCCAGTAGTACACGGGACTCTCCGGCAGATACGCAGTATTTT CASSTRDSPADTQYF
TRBD1 TRBJ1-4 NA TRBV20-1 TGCAGTGCTAGTCGGGGACAGGGAGTCGAAAAACTGTTTTTT CSASRGQGVEKLFF
NA TRBJ2-7 NA TRBV7-3 TGTGCCAGCAGCTTAAGCGACGGCTCCTACGAGCAGTACTTC CASSLSDGSYEQYF
NA TRBJ1-2 NA TRBV2 TGTGCCAGCACCCCCGACATTAACTATGGCTACACCTTC CASTPDINYGYTF
NA TRBJ1-4 NA TRBV12-3/TRBV12-4 TGTGCCAGCAGGACCGGGGGGGAACTGTTTTTT CASRTGGELFF
NA TRBJ1-6 NA TRBV30 TGTGCCTGGGTGACCCGGGACCGACGAAATTCACCCCTCCACTTT CAWVTRDRRNSPLHF
NA TRBJ1-2 NA TRBV12-3/TRBV12-4 TGTGCCAGCAGTTTAAGTAACTATGGCTACACCTTC CASSLSNYGYTF
TRBD1 TRBJ1-1 NA TRBV6-5 TGTGCCAGCAGCACAACAGGGGGTTACACTGAAGCTTTCTTT CASSTTGGYTEAFF
TRBD1 TRBJ1-2 NA TRBV2 TGTGCCAGCAGTGAAGTAGGACAGGGGGCCCAAGGCTACACCTTC CASSEVGQGAQGYTF
NA TRBJ1-5 NA TRBV5-1 TGCGCCAGCAGCTTAGGGGGGGCCCCATATGGACCCCAGCATTTT CASSLGGAPYGPQHF
NA TRBJ1-4 NA TRBV18 TGTGCCAGCTCACACGGGGAGAATGAAAAACTGTTTTTT CASSHGENEKLFF
NA TRBJ1-6 NA TRBV7-9 TGTGCCAGCAGCTCCCTAAACCTTTATAATTCACCCCTCCACTTT CASSSLNLYNSPLHF
NA TRBJ1-3 NA TRBV7-9 TGTGCCAGCAGCCTAAGACCGACCGGCAGCTCTGGAAACACCATATATTTT CASSLRPTGSSGNTIYF
NA TRBJ1-1 NA TRBV6-5 TGTGCCAGCAGTTACATTGAGAACACTGAAGCTTTCTTT CASSYIENTEAFF
TRBD2 TRBJ2-7 NA TRBV18 TGTGCCAGCTCACCGACTAGCGGGGGGGCCGTCGAGCAGTACTTC CASSPTSGGAVEQYF
NA TRBJ2-2 NA TRBV5-1 TGCGCCAGCAGCTTGGTGGCCAGGGACACCGGGGAGCTGTTTTTT CASSLVARDTGELFF
NA TRBJ1-1 NA TRBV7-2 TGTGCCAGCAGCACATATACAGGGCCCACTGAAGCTTTCTTT CASSTYTGPTEAFF
NA TRBJ1-1 NA TRBV5-1 TGCGCCAGCAGCCCCCAGGGGTGGGGGAACACTGAAGCTTTCTTT CASSPQGWGNTEAFF
NA TRBJ2-7 NA TRBV19 TGTGCCAGCCAATTCGCGGGACCGTACCACGAGCAGTACTTC CASQFAGPYHEQYF
NA TRBJ2-1 NA TRBV6-5 TGTGCCAGCAGTTCCGAGGCGAGGGTCTTGTTCTTC CASSSEARVLFF
TRBD2 TRBJ2-5 once TRBV11-3 TGTGCCAGCAGCTTACTAGCGGGGGGGCAAGAGACCCAGTACTTC CASSLLAGGQETQYF
NA TRBJ1-2 NA TRBV13 TGTGCCAGCAGCTTAAACACAGGGCCAGCTAACTATGGCTACACCTTC CASSLNTGPANYGYTF
NA TRBJ1-1 NA TRBV6-5 TGTGCCAGCACTCTAGACAAGATGAACACTGAAGCTTTCTTT CASTLDKMNTEAFF
NA TRBJ2-2 NA TRBV30 TGTGCCTGGAGGCCCCTGGGAAACACCGGGGAGCTGTTTTTT CAWRPLGNTGELFF
NA TRBJ1-6 NA TRBV6-5 TGTGCCAGCAGTCTCTTAAATTCACCCCTCCACTTT CASSLLNSPLHF
NA TRBJ1-1 NA TRBV18 TGTGCCAGCTCACCGGGCCAGGGAAACACTGAAGCTTTCTTT CASSPGQGNTEAFF
NA TRBJ1-1 NA TRBV3-1/TRBV3-2 TGTGCCAGCAGCCTCCTCGGGGGCCTTAACACTGAAGCTTTCTTT CASSLLGGLNTEAFF
NA TRBJ2-5 NA TRBV12-3/TRBV12-4 TGTGCCAGCAGCTCCACAATCCAAGAGACCCAGTACTTC CASSSTIQETQYF
NA TRBJ1-5 NA TRBV29-1 TGCAGCGTTGAAGATCAAGTCGGGCAGCCCCAGCATTTT CSVEDQVGQPQHF
NA TRBJ1-2 NA TRBV11-2 TGTGCCAGCAGCTCCCTTTGGGGGGATGGCTACACCTTC CASSSLWGDGYTF
NA TRBJ1-4 NA TRBV9 TGTGCCAGCAGCGTAGGGTCGGGGCCTAACCTGTTTTTT CASSVGSGPNLFF
NA TRBJ2-5 NA TRBV3-1/TRBV3-2 TGTGCCAGCGATCCCGGACTGGGGCAAGAGACCCAGTACTTC CASDPGLGQETQYF
NA TRBJ1-6 NA TRBV27 TGTGCCAGCAGTTTGTCCAGCGTCGCAACCTATCCCCTCCACTTT CASSLSSVATYPLHF
TRBD2 TRBJ2-5 NA TRBV7-2 TGTGCCAGCAGCTTTTATGCTAGCGGGCAAGAGACCCAGTACTTC CASSFYASGQETQYF
NA TRBJ1-3 NA TRBV30 TGTGCCTGGACCCAGGTTGGTGGAAACACCATATATTTT CAWTQVGGNTIYF
TRBD1 TRBJ1-2 NA TRBV30 TGTGCCTGGAGTGTACAGGGGGGATATGGCTACACCTTC CAWSVQGGYGYTF
NA TRBJ2-7 NA TRBV28 TGTGCCAGCAATCGACAGGACTCCTACGAGCAGTACTTC CASNRQDSYEQYF